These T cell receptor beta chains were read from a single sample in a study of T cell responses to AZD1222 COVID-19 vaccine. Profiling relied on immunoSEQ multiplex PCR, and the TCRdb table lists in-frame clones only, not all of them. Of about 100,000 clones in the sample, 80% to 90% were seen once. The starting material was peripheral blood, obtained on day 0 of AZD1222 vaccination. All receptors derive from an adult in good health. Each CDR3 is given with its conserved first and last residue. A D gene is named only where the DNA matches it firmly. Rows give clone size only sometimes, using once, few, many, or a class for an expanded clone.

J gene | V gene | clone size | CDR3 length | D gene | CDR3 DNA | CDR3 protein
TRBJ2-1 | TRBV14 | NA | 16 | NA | TGTGCCAGCAGCCGAGAGATAGGCCTAGTCCCGACTGAGCAGTTCTTC | CASSREIGLVPTEQFF
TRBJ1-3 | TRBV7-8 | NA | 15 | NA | TGTGCCAGCACTTCAACGGTTTACTCTGGAAACACCATATATTTT | CASTSTVYSGNTIYF
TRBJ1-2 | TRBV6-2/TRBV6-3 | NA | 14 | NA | TGTGCCAGCAGTTACTCAGGAGGGGGGAATGGCTACACCTTC | CASSYSGGGNGYTF
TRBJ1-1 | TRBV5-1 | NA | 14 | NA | TGCGCCAGCAACCCAGGAAGGGTTAACACTGAAGCTTTCTTT | CASNPGRVNTEAFF
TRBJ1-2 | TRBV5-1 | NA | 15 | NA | TGCGCCAGCACCAGGGACACCACAACTAACTATGGCTACACCTTC | CASTRDTTTNYGYTF
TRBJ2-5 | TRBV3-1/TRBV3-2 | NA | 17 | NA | TGTGCCAGCAGCCACACGCGCAATACTAGGGCTCAAGAGACCCAGTACTTC | CASSHTRNTRAQETQYF
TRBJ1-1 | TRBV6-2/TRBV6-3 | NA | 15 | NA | TGTGCCAGCAGTTACTCGTGGAGGTTGGACACTGAAGCTTTCTTT | CASSYSWRLDTEAFF
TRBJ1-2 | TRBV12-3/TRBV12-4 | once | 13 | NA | TGTGCCAGCAGCTCAGGTTACAACTATGGCTACACCTTC | CASSSGYNYGYTF
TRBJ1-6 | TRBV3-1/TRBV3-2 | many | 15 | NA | TGTGCCAGCAGCACGAAACACGACTTTGGTTCACCCCTCCACTTT | CASSTKHDFGSPLHF
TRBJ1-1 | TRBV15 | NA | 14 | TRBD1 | TGTGCCACCAGCAGGGGACAGGGAATCACTGAAGCTTTCTTT | CATSRGQGITEAFF
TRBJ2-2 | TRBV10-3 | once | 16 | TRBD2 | TGTGCCATCAGTCTAGCGGGTCCCAACCCCACCGGGGAGCTGTTTTTT | CAISLAGPNPTGELFF
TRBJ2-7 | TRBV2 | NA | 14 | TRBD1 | TGTGCCAGCAGAAGGGGGCCGGAGCGTTACGAGCAGTACTTC | CASRRGPERYEQYF
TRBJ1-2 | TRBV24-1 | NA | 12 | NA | TGTGCCACCAGTGATTGGAACTATGGCTACACCTTC | CATSDWNYGYTF
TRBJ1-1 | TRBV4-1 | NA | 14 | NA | TGCGCCAGCAGCGATCCACCACAGGGAACTGAAGCTTTCTTT | CASSDPPQGTEAFF
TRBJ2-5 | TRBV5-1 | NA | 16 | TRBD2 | TGCGCCAGCAGCTTGTACGGAGCGGGGTTTGAAGAGACCCAGTACTTC | CASSLYGAGFEETQYF
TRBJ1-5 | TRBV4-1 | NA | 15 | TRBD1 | TGCGCCAGCAGCCAGCGGGACAGGGGGAATCAGCCCCAGCATTTT | CASSQRDRGNQPQHF
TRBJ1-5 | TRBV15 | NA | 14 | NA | TGTGCCACCAGCAGAGATCGCACCGGTCAGCCCCAGCATTTT | CATSRDRTGQPQHF
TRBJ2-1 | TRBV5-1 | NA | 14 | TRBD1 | TGCGCCAGCTCGAGGACAGGGGGCCGGGATGAGCAGTTCTTC | CASSRTGGRDEQFF
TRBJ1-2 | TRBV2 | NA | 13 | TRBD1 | TGTGCCAGCCGGACAGGGCAGGGCCTTGGCTACACCTTC | CASRTGQGLGYTF
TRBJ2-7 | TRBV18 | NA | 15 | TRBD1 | TGTGCCAGCTCCCTGGCACAGGGGGAATCCTACGAGCAGTACTTC | CASSLAQGESYEQYF
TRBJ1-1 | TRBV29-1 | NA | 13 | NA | TGCAGCGTTGTAAGACAGCTGAACACTGAAGCTTTCTTT | CSVVRQLNTEAFF
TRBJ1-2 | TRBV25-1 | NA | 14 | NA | TGTGCCAGCACTTCAGGGGCGAGGGGCTATGGCTACACCTTC | CASTSGARGYGYTF
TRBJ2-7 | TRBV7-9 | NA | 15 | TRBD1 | TGTGCCAGCACCTCGGTGGGACAGGGAGGAGACGAGCAGTACTTC | CASTSVGQGGDEQYF
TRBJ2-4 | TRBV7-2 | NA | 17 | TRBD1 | TGTGCCAGCAGCGCCGACAGGGGGCCATCCAAGGGACACATTCAGTACTTC | CASSADRGPSKGHIQYF
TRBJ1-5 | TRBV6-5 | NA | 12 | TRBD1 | TGTGCCAGCAGCTTCAACAGGGGGATACAGCATTTT | CASSFNRGIQHF
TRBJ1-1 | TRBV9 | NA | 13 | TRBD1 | TGTGCCAGCAGCAGGGGGCCGAACACTGAAGCTTTCTTT | CASSRGPNTEAFF
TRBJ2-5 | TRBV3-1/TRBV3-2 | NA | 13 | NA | TGTGCCGTCCATAATGGGATTGGAGAGACCCAGTACTTC | CAVHNGIGETQYF
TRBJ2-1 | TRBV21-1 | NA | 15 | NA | TGTGCCAGCAGCAAAGTTCTAGCGGGGCACAATGAGCAGTTCTTC | CASSKVLAGHNEQFF
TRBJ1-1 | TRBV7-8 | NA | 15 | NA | TGTGCCAGCAGCCGGGAGCAAGGGAGCAACACTGAAGCTTTCTTT | CASSREQGSNTEAFF
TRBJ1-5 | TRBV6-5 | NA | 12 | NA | TGTGCCAGCAGTTACAGCAAGCAGCCCCAGCATTTT | CASSYSKQPQHF
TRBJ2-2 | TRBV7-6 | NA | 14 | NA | TGTGCCAGCATCCGAGATCCCGCGGGTGGGGAGCTGTTTTTT | CASIRDPAGGELFF
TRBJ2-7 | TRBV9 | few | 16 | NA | TGTGCCAGCAGCGAGGGCTCCGGGTCCGAGCCCTACGAGCAGTACTTC | CASSEGSGSEPYEQYF
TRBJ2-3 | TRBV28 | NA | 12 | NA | TGTGCCAGCACCACTGGCACAGATACGCAGTATTTT | CASTTGTDTQYF
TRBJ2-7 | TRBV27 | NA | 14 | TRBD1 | TGTGCCAGCAGTTCCAACAGGGGTCCCTACGAGCAGTACTTC | CASSSNRGPYEQYF
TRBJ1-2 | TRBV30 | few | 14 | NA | TGTGCCTGGAGTGGGGGCAGGGGCCCATATGGCTACACCTTC | CAWSGGRGPYGYTF
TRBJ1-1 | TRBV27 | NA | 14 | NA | TGTGCCAGCAGTTGGGGCGGAATGAACACTGAAGCTTTCTTT | CASSWGGMNTEAFF
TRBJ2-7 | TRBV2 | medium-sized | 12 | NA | TGTGCCAGCAGCTCCGACAGCTACGAGCAGTACTTC | CASSSDSYEQYF
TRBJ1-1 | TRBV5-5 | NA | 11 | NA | TGTGCCAGCAGCTTGGAGGGAGGAGCTTTCTTT | CASSLEGGAFF
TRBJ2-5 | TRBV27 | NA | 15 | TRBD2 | TGTGCCAGCAGTTACGGGACTAGCGGGAAAGAGACCCAGTACTTC | CASSYGTSGKETQYF
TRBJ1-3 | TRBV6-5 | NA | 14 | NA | TGTGCCACAACCACAGGCTACTCTGGAAACACCATATATTTT | CATTTGYSGNTIYF
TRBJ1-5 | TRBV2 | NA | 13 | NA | TGTGCCAGCACGGAGGGTAACAATCAGCCCCAGCATTTT | CASTEGNNQPQHF
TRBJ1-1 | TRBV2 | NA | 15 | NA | TGTGCCAGCAGTGAAGAGGGAGGGGGGAACACTGAAGCTTTCTTT | CASSEEGGGNTEAFF